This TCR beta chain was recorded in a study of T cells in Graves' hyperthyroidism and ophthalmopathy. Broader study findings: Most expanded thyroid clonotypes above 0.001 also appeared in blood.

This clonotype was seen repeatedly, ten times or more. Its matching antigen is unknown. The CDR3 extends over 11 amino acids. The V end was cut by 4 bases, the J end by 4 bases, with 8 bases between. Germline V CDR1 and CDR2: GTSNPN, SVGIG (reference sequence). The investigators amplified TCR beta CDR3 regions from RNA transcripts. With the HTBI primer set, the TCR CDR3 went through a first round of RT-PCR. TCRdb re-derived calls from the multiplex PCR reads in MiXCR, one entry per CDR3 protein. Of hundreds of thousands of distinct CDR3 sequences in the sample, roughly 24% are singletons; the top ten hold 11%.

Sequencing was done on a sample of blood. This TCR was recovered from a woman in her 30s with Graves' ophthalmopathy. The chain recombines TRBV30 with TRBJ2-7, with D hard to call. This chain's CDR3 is CAWTSGYEQYF. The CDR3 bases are TGTGCCTGGACTTCTGGGTACGAGCAGTACTTC.